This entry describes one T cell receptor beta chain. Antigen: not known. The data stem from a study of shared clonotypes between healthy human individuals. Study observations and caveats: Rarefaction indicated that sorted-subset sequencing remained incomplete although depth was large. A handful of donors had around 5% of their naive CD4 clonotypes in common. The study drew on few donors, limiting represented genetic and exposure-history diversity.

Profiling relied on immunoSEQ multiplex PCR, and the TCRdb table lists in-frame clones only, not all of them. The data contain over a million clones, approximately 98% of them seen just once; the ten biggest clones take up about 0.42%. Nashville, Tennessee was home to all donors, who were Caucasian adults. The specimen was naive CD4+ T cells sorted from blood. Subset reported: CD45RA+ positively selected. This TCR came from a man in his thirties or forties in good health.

CDR3 nucleotide sequence: TGTGCCAGCAGTGAAAGCGGGCTTAGCTCCTACGAGCAGTACTTC. Residues: CASSESGLSSYEQYF. The chain joins TRBV6-1 to TRBJ2-7; D may be TRBD2 (6 bases). This CDR3 is built from 15 residues. CDR1 and CDR2 (germline): MNHNS, SASEGT. With 2 bases removed from V and 0 bases from J, the gap between germline ends came to 11 bases.